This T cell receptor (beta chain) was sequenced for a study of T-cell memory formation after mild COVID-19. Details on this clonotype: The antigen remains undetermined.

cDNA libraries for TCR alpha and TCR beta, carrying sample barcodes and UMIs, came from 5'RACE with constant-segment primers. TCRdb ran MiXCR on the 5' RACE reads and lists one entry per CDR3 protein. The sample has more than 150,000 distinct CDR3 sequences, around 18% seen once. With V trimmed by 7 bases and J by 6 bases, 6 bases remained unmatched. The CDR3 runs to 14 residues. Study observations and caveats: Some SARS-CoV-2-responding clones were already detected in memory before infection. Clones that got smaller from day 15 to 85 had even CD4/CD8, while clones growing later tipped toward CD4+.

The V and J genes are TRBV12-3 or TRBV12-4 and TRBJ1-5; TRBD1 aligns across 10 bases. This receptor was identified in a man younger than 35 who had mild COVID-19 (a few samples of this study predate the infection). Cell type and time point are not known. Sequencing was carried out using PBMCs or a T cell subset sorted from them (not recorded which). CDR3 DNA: TGTGCCAGCAAGGAAGGACAGGGGGTTCAGCCCCAGCATTTT. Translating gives CASKEGQGVQPQHF.